The T cell receptor beta chain described here comes from a study of T-cell reconstitution after alpha-beta-depleted transplantation in children. Germline CDR1 is MNHNY and CDR2 is SVGAGI (reference sequence). The CDR3 spans 13 residues. Trimming removed 6 bases at V and 2 bases at J, with 10 bases between. Researchers prepared the TCRbeta library using unique molecular identifiers, the study reports. TCRdb itself ran the PCR reads through MiXCR, one entry per CDR3 protein. The repertoire holds approximately 650,000 distinct CDR3 sequences, with approximately 14% as singletons. Note on this clonotype: Its antigen is as yet unknown.

Study-level findings and limits: Some patients showed high day-60 TCRbeta diversity, which derived from surviving recipient T cells and thymic progenitors. At around two months after transplant, the alpha-beta T cells were reportedly derived from several hundred expanded clones that came from non-depleted graft cells.

The V call is TRBV6-6, the J call TRBJ1-1; D may be TRBD1 (5 bases). This sequence originates from a girl aged 2-10 years with congenital amegakaryocytic thrombocytopenia, due to receive a stem cell transplant. The input for sequencing was PBMCs, taken before TCRalphabeta/CD19-depleted stem cell transplant. The CDR3 here is CASRVGRNTEAFF. The CDR3 nucleotides are TGTGCCAGCAGAGTGGGACGAAACACTGAAGCTTTCTTT.